This is a list of T cell receptor beta chains from one sample in a study of cytotoxic CD8 clonotypes in ibrutinib-treated CLL. Some clones are missing from TCRdb's copy, which holds only in-frame ones; the method was immunoSEQ multiplex PCR. There are roughly 300,000 clones in the sample; less than 85% occur only once, and 5.6% lies in the top ten. The material was PBMCs, obtained at disease progression, from a patient treated with ibrutinib. The receptors here all came from a human donor with chronic lymphocytic leukemia. Both conserved end residues are part of each CDR3. D genes are given only for firm matches. Clone size is given for some rows only: seen once, a few or many times, or a class if the clone is expanded.

size | J | D | V | CDR3 | DNA
. | TRBJ2-7 | . | TRBV2 | CASNDQAYEQYF | TGTGCCAGCAACGACCAAGCCTACGAGCAGTACTTC
. | TRBJ2-3 | . | TRBV6-1 | CAGRAELTDTQYF | TGTGCCGGCCGAGCAGAACTCACAGATACGCAGTATTTT
. | TRBJ2-7 | TRBD1 | TRBV6-5 | CASSPWTGYYEQYF | TGTGCCAGCAGTCCGTGGACAGGGTACTACGAGCAGTACTTC
. | TRBJ2-6 | . | TRBV9 | CASSVVTRAGANVLTF | TGTGCCAGCAGCGTAGTTACTCGGGCTGGGGCCAACGTCCTGACTTTC
. | TRBJ1-3 | . | TRBV5-4 | CASSRPSSSGNTIYF | TGTGCCAGCAGCCGACCCTCTAGCTCTGGAAACACCATATATTTT
. | TRBJ1-3 | . | TRBV5-1 | CASSPQGGGNTIYF | TGCGCCAGCAGCCCTCAAGGAGGCGGAAACACCATATATTTT
. | TRBJ2-3 | . | TRBV6-5 | CASSYVGEDTQYF | TGTGCCAGCAGTTACGTGGGGGAAGATACGCAGTATTTT
. | TRBJ2-7 | . | TRBV20-1 | CSAGTYEQYF | TGCAGTGCGGGCACCTACGAGCAGTACTTC
once | TRBJ2-5 | . | TRBV13 | CASSFGDETQYF | TGTGCCAGCAGCTTCGGTGATGAGACCCAGTACTTC
. | TRBJ1-1 | . | TRBV27 | CASSPSGPRNTEAFF | TGTGCCAGCAGTCCCTCCGGGCCTCGAAACACTGAAGCTTTCTTT
few | TRBJ2-7 | TRBD1 | TRBV5-4 | CASSPPGTGNYEQYF | TGTGCCAGCAGCCCACCCGGGACAGGGAATTACGAGCAGTACTTC
. | TRBJ2-7 | . | TRBV7-8 | CASSRYAPGLMYNYEQYF | TGTGCCAGCAGCCGTTACGCCCCGGGACTCATGTATAACTACGAGCAGTACTTC
. | TRBJ2-3 | . | TRBV29-1 | CSVVSFGDTQYF | TGCAGCGTTGTGAGTTTCGGGGATACGCAGTATTTT
. | TRBJ2-3 | TRBD1 | TRBV5-1 | CASSLEGAEDTQYF | TGCGCCAGCAGCTTGGAGGGGGCGGAAGATACGCAGTATTTT
once | TRBJ2-3 | TRBD1 | TRBV7-9 | CASSLAGQGTDTQYF | TGTGCCAGCAGCTTAGCGGGACAGGGCACAGATACGCAGTATTTT
. | TRBJ2-2 | . | TRBV9 | CASSVGGTAGELFF | TGTGCCAGCAGCGTAGGAGGGACGGCCGGGGAGCTGTTTTTT
few | TRBJ2-7 | TRBD1 | TRBV2 | CASSEGTGGHEQYF | TGTGCCAGCAGTGAAGGGACAGGGGGCCACGAGCAGTACTTC
. | TRBJ2-7 | TRBD1 | TRBV11-1 | CASSRTGTASYEQYF | TGTGCCAGCAGCCGTACCGGGACAGCATCCTACGAGCAGTACTTC
. | TRBJ2-1 | . | TRBV5-1 | CASSLSPASNEQFF | TGCGCCAGCAGCTTGAGTCCCGCGAGCAATGAGCAGTTCTTC
. | TRBJ2-7 | . | TRBV10-3 | CAIRGPEGFHEQYF | TGTGCCATCAGGGGCCCTGAGGGATTTCACGAGCAGTACTTC
. | TRBJ2-7 | TRBD1 | TRBV10-3 | CAIRDPGQTYEQYF | TGTGCCATCAGAGATCCGGGACAGACCTACGAGCAGTACTTC
. | TRBJ2-7 | TRBD1 | TRBV11-2 | CASSLALTGNYEQYF | TGTGCCAGCAGCTTAGCCCTGACAGGGAACTACGAGCAGTACTTC
few | TRBJ1-2 | . | TRBV29-1 | CSVVVDGGYTF | TGCAGCGTTGTTGTTGACGGAGGCTACACCTTC
once | TRBJ2-3 | . | TRBV7-2 | CASSPRAAEARDTQYF | TGTGCCAGCAGCCCTAGGGCGGCGGAGGCTCGGGATACGCAGTATTTT
. | TRBJ2-7 | TRBD1 | TRBV25-1 | CASSNPGQIEQYF | TGTGCCAGCAGTAACCCGGGACAGATCGAGCAGTACTTC
. | TRBJ1-2 | TRBD1 | TRBV5-1 | CASSLKWDSLPNYGYTF | TGCGCCAGCAGCTTGAAATGGGACAGCCTTCCTAACTATGGCTACACCTTC
. | TRBJ1-1 | . | TRBV2 | CASSDRENTEAFF | TGTGCCAGCAGTGACAGGGAGAACACTGAAGCTTTCTTT
. | TRBJ1-2 | . | TRBV28 | CASRLRATGGYTF | TGTGCCAGCAGACTGAGGGCCACCGGTGGCTACACCTTC
. | TRBJ1-1 | . | TRBV20-1 | CSARVNTEAFF | TGCAGTGCTAGGGTGAACACTGAAGCTTTCTTT
. | TRBJ1-2 | . | TRBV19 | CASSIRSGGYGYTF | TGTGCCAGTAGTATACGTTCGGGGGGCTATGGCTACACCTTC
. | TRBJ1-2 | . | TRBV7-2 | CASTRGRAGYGYTF | TGTGCCAGCACCCGGGGCAGGGCTGGCTATGGCTACACCTTC
. | TRBJ1-3 | . | TRBV6-6 | CASRAGNTIYF | TGTGCCAGCAGGGCGGGAAACACCATATATTTT